This TCR beta chain appears in the sequencing data of a study of blood T cell repertoires in COVID-19. Generated by immunoSEQ multiplex PCR, the TCRdb table keeps only in-frame clones and is missing some. The repertoire holds around 130,000 clones, 84% seen once, with about 17% in the top ten. V was clipped by 3 bases and J by 0 bases; unmatched bases: 0. CDR3 length equals 15 residues. Germline assignment: CDR1 LNHDA and CDR2 SQIVND (reference sequence). The genes are TRBV19 and TRBJ2-1, with 9 nucleotides matching TRBD2. This clonotype was sampled from a woman of 80 years or more with acute or convalescent COVID-19. Input material: peripheral blood. Here the CDR3 reads CASSISGSSYNEQFF. The CDR3 DNA reads as TGTGCCAGTAGTATTAGCGGGAGCTCCTACAATGAGCAGTTCTTC. The full variable domain, rest sourced from reference TRBV19 and TRBJ2-1, is DGGITQSPKYLFRKEGQNVTLSCEQNLNHDAMYWYRQDPGQGLRLIYYSQIVNDFQKGDIAEGYSVSREKKESFPLTVTSAQKNPTAFYLCASSISGSSYNEQFFGPGTRLTVL.